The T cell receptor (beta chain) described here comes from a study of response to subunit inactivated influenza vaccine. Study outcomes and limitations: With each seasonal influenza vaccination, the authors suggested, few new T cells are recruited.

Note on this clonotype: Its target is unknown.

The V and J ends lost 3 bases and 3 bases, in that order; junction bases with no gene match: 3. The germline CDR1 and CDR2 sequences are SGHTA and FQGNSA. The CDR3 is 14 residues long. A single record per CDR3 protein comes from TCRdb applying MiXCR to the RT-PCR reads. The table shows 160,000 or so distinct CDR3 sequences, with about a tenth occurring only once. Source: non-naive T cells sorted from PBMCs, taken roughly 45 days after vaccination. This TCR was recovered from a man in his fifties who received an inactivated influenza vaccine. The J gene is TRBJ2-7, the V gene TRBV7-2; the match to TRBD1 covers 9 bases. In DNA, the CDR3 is TGTGCCAGCAGCTTTGACAGGGGGTACTACGAGCAGTACTTC. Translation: CASSFDRGYYEQYF.